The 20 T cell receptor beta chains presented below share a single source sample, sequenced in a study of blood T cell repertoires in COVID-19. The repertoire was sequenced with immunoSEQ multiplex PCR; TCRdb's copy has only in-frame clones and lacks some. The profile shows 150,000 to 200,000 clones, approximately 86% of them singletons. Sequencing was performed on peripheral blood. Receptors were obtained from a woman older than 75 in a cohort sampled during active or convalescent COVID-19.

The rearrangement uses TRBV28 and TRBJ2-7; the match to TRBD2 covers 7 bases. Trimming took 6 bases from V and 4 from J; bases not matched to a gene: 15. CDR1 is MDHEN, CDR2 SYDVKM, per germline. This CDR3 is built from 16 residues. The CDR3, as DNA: TGTGCCAGCAGCCCCCCGGGCACGGGGGGACCATACGAGCAGTACTTC. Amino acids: CASSPPGTGGPYEQYF.

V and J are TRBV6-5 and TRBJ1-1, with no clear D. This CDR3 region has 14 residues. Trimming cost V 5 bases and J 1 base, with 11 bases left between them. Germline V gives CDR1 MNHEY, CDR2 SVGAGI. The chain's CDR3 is CASSPPSRNTEAFF. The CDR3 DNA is TGTGCCAGCAGTCCGCCTTCGAGGAACACTGAAGCTTTCTTT.

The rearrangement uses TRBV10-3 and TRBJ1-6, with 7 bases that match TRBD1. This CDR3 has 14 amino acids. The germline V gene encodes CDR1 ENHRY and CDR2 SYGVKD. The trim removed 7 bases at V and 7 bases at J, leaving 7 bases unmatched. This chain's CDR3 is CAITQDRANSPLHF. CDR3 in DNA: TGTGCCATCACCCAAGACAGGGCAAATTCACCCCTCCACTTT.

Written as DNA, the CDR3 is TGTGCCAGCAGGAACAGGACCAATCAGCCCCAGCATTTT. This gives the protein CASRNRTNQPQHF. The V and J genes are TRBV6-5 and TRBJ1-5; tentatively, D is TRBD1 (5 bases). The length of the CDR3 is 13 residues. V lost 6 bases and J lost 3, with 9 bases in between. Germline V gene sequence: CDR1 MNHEY, CDR2 SVGAGI.

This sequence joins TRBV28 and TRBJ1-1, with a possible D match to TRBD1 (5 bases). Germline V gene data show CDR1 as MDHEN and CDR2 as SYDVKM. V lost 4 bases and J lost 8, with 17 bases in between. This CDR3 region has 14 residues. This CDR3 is CASSYPGGGVEAFF. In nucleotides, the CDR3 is TGTGCCAGCAGTTACCCGGGGGGAGGGGTAGAAGCTTTCTTT. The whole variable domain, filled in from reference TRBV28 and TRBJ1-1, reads DVKVTQSSRYLVKRTGEKVFLECVQDMDHENMFWYRQDPGLGLRLIYFSYDVKMKEKGDIPEGYSVSREKKERFSLILESASTNQTSMYLCASSYPGGGVEAFFGQGTRLTVV.

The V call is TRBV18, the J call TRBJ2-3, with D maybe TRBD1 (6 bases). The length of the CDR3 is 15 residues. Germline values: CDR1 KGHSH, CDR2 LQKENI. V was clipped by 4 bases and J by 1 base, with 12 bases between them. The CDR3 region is CASSLQGPGTDTQYF. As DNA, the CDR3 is TGTGCCAGCTCACTACAGGGTCCAGGCACAGATACGCAGTATTTT.

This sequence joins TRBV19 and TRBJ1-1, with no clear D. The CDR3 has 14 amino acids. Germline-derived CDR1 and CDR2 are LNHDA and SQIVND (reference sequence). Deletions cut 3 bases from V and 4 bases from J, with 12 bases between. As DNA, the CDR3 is TGTGCCAGTAGTATTACGGGATGGGGCACTGAAGCTTTCTTT. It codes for CASSITGWGTEAFF.

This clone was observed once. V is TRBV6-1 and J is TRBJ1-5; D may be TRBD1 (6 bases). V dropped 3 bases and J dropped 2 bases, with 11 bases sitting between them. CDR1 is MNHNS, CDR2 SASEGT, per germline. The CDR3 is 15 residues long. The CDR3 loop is CASSEHPGGNQPQHF. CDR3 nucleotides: TGTGCCAGCAGTGAGCATCCAGGGGGCAATCAGCCCCAGCATTTT.

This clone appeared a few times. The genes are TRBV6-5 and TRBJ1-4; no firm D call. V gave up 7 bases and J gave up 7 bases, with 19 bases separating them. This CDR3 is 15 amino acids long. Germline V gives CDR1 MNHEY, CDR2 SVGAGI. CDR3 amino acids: CASTPLHGSSEKLFF. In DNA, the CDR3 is TGTGCCAGCACCCCGTTACACGGGTCTAGTGAAAAACTGTTTTTT.

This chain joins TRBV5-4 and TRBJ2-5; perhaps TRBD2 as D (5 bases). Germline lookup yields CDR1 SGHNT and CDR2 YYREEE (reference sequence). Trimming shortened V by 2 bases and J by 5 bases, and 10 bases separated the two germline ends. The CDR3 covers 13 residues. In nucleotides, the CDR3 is TGTGCCAGCAGCTTCCTAGCCGGGGAGACCCAGTACTTC. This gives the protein CASSFLAGETQYF.

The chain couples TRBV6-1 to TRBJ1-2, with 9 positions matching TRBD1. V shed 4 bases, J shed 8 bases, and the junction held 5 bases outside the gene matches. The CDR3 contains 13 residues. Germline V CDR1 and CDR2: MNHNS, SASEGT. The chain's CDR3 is CASSGDRVGGYTF. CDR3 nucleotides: TGTGCCAGCAGTGGGGACAGGGTTGGCGGCTACACCTTC.

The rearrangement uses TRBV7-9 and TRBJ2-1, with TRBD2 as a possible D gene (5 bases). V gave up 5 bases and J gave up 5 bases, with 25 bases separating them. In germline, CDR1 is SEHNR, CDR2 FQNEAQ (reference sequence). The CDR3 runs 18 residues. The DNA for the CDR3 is TGTGCCAGCAGCCCCCTCCCCTACCGGGAAACAGCAGACAATGAGCAGTTCTTC. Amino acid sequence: CASSPLPYRETADNEQFF.

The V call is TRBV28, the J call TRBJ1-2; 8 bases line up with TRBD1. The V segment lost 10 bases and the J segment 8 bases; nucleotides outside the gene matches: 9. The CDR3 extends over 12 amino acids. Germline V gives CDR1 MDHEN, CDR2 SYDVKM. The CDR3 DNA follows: TGTGCCACCCAGGGCAGGGGGCAGGGCTACACCTTC. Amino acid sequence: CATQGRGQGYTF.

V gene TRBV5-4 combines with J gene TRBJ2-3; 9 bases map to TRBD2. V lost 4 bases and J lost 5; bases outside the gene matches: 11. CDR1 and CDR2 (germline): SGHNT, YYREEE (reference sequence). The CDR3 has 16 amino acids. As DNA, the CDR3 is TGTGCCAGCAGCCCCGCGGGCGGGGGGGCTAGAGATACGCAGTATTTT. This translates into CASSPAGGGARDTQYF. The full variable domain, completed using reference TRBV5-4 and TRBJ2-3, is ETGVTQSPTHLIKTRGQQVTLRCSSQSGHNTVSWYQQALGQGPQFIFQYYREEENGRGNFPPRFSGLQFPNYSSELNVNALELDDSALYLCASSPAGGGARDTQYFGPGTRLTVL.

DNA for the CDR3: TGTGCCAGCAGCTCTGGACAGGGTAATAATTCACCCCTCCACTTT. Translated, it gives CASSSGQGNNSPLHF. V usage is TRBV7-9 and J usage is TRBJ1-6, with TRBD1 matching over 8 bases. The CDR3 length is 15 residues. Germline CDR1 and CDR2: SEHNR and FQNEAQ (reference sequence). Losses at the gene ends were 4 bases for V and 5 bases for J; bases not matched to a gene: 4.

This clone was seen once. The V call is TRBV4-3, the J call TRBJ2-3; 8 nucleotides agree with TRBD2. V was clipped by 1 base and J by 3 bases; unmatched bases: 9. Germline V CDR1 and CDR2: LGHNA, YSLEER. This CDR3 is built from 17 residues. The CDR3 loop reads CASSQGLNAGGTDTQYF. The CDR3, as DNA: TGCGCCAGCAGCCAAGGACTTAACGCGGGGGGAACAGATACGCAGTATTTT.

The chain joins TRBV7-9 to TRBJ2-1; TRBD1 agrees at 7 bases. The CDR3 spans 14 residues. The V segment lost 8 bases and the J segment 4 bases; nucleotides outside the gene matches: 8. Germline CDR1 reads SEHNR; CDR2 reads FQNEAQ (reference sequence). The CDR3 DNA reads TGTGCCAGCCAGGGGGATTTCAGATACAATGAGCAGTTCTTC. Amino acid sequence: CASQGDFRYNEQFF.

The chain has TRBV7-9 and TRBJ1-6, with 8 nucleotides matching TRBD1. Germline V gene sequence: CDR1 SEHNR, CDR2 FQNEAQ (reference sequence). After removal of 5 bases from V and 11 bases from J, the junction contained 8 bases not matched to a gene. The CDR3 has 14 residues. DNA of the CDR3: TGTGCCAGCAGCCTAGACAGGGGATCGGCACCCCTCCACTTT. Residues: CASSLDRGSAPLHF.

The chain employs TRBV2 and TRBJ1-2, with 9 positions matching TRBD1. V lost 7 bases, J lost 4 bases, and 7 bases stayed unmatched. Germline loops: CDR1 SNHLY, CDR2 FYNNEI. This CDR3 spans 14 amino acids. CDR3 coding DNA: TGTGCCAGCACTCCGGGACAGGGCTTCTATGGCTACACCTTC. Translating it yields CASTPGQGFYGYTF. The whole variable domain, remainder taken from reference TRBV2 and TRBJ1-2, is EPEVTQTPSHQVTQMGQEVILRCVPISNHLYFYWYRQILGQKVEFLVSFYNNEISEKSEIFDDQFSVERPDGSNFTLKIRSTKLEDSAMYFCASTPGQGFYGYTFGSGTRLTVV.

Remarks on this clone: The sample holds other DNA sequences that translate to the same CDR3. CDR3 nucleotides: TGTGCCAGCAGCTTAGTGAGTAATTCACCCCTCCACTTT. Amino acid sequence: CASSLVSNSPLHF. The chain recombines TRBV7-2 with TRBJ1-6; unclear D gene. This CDR3 is 13 amino acids long. Germline CDR1 SGHTA, CDR2 FQGNSA. Trimming shortened V by 1 base and J by 6 bases, and 4 bases separated the two germline ends. Supplemented by reference TRBV7-2 and TRBJ1-6, the full variable domain reads GAGVSQSPSNKVTEKGKDVELRCDPISGHTALYWYRQSLGQGLEFLIYFQGNSAPDKSGLPSDRFSAERTGGSVSTLTIQRTQQEDSAVYLCASSLVSNSPLHFGNGTRLTVT.